This T cell receptor beta chain comes out of a study of blood T cell repertoires in COVID-19. Looking at the study overall: COVID-19 samples collected from the United States, Italy and Spain covered acute and convalescent phases. PBMCs, B-cell-depleted T cells, or T cells provided the cDNA or gDNA that made up the material.

J lost 4 bases, V lost 6 bases, and 4 bases had no gene match. Germline-derived CDR1 and CDR2 are SGHDN and FVKESK. The CDR3 loop spans 13 amino acids. Per the original data handling: Reference gene primer amplification yielded estimated nucleated cell counts. Method: immunoSEQ multiplex PCR; TCRdb's copy keeps in-frame clones and lacks some. D and trimming were read from the DNA, whereas the V and J calls and clone size are those reported in that table. Here the sample spans about 140,000 clones, about 80% being singletons. Sequences were obtained from peripheral blood. The TCR comes from a human donor in a cohort sampled during active COVID-19. The rearrangement uses TRBV14 and TRBJ2-3; 7 positions agree with TRBD1. CDR3 sequence (DNA): TGTGCCAGCAGTAGACAGGGTCCAGATACGCAGTATTTT. This encodes CASSRQGPDTQYF.